A selection of T cell receptor beta chains follows, all from one sample in a study of ipilimumab plus nivolumab after autologous stem cell transplantation. Assay used: immunoSEQ multiplex PCR; TCRdb lists only in-frame clones, some missing. The sample carries 8,500 to 11,000 clones, approximately 81% recorded once. The source material was PBMCs, sampled in a trial of ipilimumab plus nivolumab as post-transplant consolidation. Receptors originate from a male donor with diffuse large B-cell lymphoma. Each CDR3 is given with its conserved first and last residue. D genes are given only for firm matches. Size tells how often a clone was seen (once, few, many) or the class of an expanded clone, and some rows leave it out.

cdr3_nt,cdr3_aa,clone_size,v_call,j_call,d_call
TGTGCCAGTAGTGCAACAGGTAATGAGCAGTTCTTC,CASSATGNEQFF,NA,TRBV19,TRBJ2-1,NA
TGTGCCAGCAGCGTAGTCGAGAGTGACACCATATATTTT,CASSVVESDTIYF,few,TRBV9,TRBJ1-3,NA
TGTGCCAGCAGTTACTCAGGGGCGGGTGGGGCCAACGTCCTGACTTTC,CASSYSGAGGANVLTF,NA,TRBV6-5,TRBJ2-6,NA
TGTGCCTGGGGTACCGGAGAGCGGCCCCAGCATTTT,CAWGTGERPQHF,few,TRBV30,TRBJ1-5,NA
TGCGCCAGCAGCTTGTCCGGGGGGCCTTACACTGAAGCTTTCTTT,CASSLSGGPYTEAFF,NA,TRBV5-1,TRBJ1-1,NA
TGTGCCAGCAGCTTAAGTGGGACAGGGATTTCACCCCTCCACTTT,CASSLSGTGISPLHF,NA,TRBV7-3,TRBJ1-6,TRBD1
TGTGCCAGCTCACAAAACCCAGGGAGTAGCAATCAGCCCCAGCATTTT,CASSQNPGSSNQPQHF,NA,TRBV18,TRBJ1-5,NA
TGTGCCAGCAGTAACCCCGGGGGTGGGGATGAGCAGTTCTTC,CASSNPGGGDEQFF,NA,TRBV5-4,TRBJ2-1,NA
TGTGCCATCGGGCAGGAATACAATGAGCAGTTCTTC,CAIGQEYNEQFF,once,TRBV10-3,TRBJ2-1,NA
TGTGCCAGCAGTTCCGGCAGGGAACAAGAGACCCAGTACTTC,CASSSGREQETQYF,NA,TRBV27,TRBJ2-5,NA
TGCGCCAGCAGCTTGCACGGGGAGCTGTTTTTT,CASSLHGELFF,NA,TRBV5-1,TRBJ2-2,NA
TGTGCCAGCAGTTTCCGGAATGAGCAGTTCTTC,CASSFRNEQFF,NA,TRBV6-5,TRBJ2-1,NA
TGTGCCAGCAGTGCACGGCAGGGGAACACTGAAGCTTTCTTT,CASSARQGNTEAFF,NA,TRBV28,TRBJ1-1,NA
TGTGCCAGCATCCCCGGTATGGGCAATCAGCCCCAGCATTTT,CASIPGMGNQPQHF,NA,TRBV28,TRBJ1-5,NA
TGTGCCAGCAGCTTGGCCATCAGGAACACCGGGGAGCTGTTTTTT,CASSLAIRNTGELFF,NA,TRBV5-4,TRBJ2-2,NA
TGTGCCAGCAGCCAAATGGGCACTCAAGAGACCCAGTACTTC,CASSQMGTQETQYF,NA,TRBV4-2,TRBJ2-5,NA
TGCGCCAGCAGTCGGTCGGACACCGAAGGAGAGACCCAGTACTTC,CASSRSDTEGETQYF,NA,TRBV23-1,TRBJ2-5,NA
TGTGCCAGCAGTTTACTCGTCCAACTCGGGACAGGGGACTATGGCTACACCTTC,CASSLLVQLGTGDYGYTF,once,TRBV28,TRBJ1-2,TRBD1
TGTGCCACCAGCAGAGATTTGGGGGGGCAGCCCCAGCATTTT,CATSRDLGGQPQHF,NA,TRBV15,TRBJ1-5,NA
TGTGCCAGCAGCCAAGCGGAAACTGAAGCTTTCTTT,CASSQAETEAFF,NA,TRBV4-2,TRBJ1-1,NA
TGTGCCAGCAGCGTAGCTACTTTCGGCGATACGCAGTATTTT,CASSVATFGDTQYF,NA,TRBV9,TRBJ2-3,NA
TGTGCCAGCACAGAGGACAGAAGGGTCTCCTATAATTCACCCCTCCACTTT,CASTEDRRVSYNSPLHF,few,TRBV28,TRBJ1-6,NA
TGTGCCAGCAGTTCATCCTTGTTCCGGGGGAGGAAAGAGACCCAGTACTTC,CASSSSLFRGRKETQYF,NA,TRBV7-2,TRBJ2-5,NA
TGTGCCAGCAGCCGGGGGGGCCCGGAAGATACGCAGTATTTT,CASSRGGPEDTQYF,NA,TRBV11-3,TRBJ2-3,TRBD2
TGTGCCAGCAGTATGCTAGCGGGGGGTTCAGATACGCAGTATTTT,CASSMLAGGSDTQYF,NA,TRBV6-5,TRBJ2-3,TRBD2
TGTGCCAGCAGCTTACGAACGGGGGGCCCCTACAATGAGCAGTTCTTC,CASSLRTGGPYNEQFF,few,TRBV7-9,TRBJ2-1,NA
TGCGCCAGCAGCACGGAGGAGGGGGCGCTTAGGTATGGCTACACCTTC,CASSTEEGALRYGYTF,once,TRBV4-3,TRBJ1-2,TRBD1
TGCGCCAGCAGCCAAGAACAGACAGGGGCTGGGGCCAACGTCCTGACTTTC,CASSQEQTGAGANVLTF,NA,TRBV4-1,TRBJ2-6,TRBD1
TGTGCCTGGAGTCTCACAGATACGCAGTATTTT,CAWSLTDTQYF,NA,TRBV30,TRBJ2-3,NA
TGTGCCAGCAGCCCGCGGAGCCAAAGCACAGATACGCAGTATTTT,CASSPRSQSTDTQYF,NA,TRBV6-6,TRBJ2-3,NA
TGTGCCAGAAGCTTGCGGGGACTAGCGGGTCGTAGCTCCTACAATGAGCAGTTCTTC,CARSLRGLAGRSSYNEQFF,NA,TRBV5-3,TRBJ2-1,TRBD2
TGTGCCAGCTCACCTAGACAGTTGACTGAAAAACTGTTTTTT,CASSPRQLTEKLFF,NA,TRBV18,TRBJ1-4,NA
TGTGCCAGCAGCGTAGCTAGTTATCATGAGCAGTTCTTC,CASSVASYHEQFF,NA,TRBV9,TRBJ2-1,NA
TGTGCCAGCAGCAACGGACAGGGGGCTCACGAGCAGTACTTC,CASSNGQGAHEQYF,once,TRBV9,TRBJ2-7,TRBD1
TGTGCCAGCCAGAGTGGGCAGGGCGTTCTTAGCCACGAGCAGTACTTC,CASQSGQGVLSHEQYF,NA,TRBV6-6,TRBJ2-7,NA
TGTGCCAGCAGCTTAGGGGCAGGGGGTTCTCAAGAGACCCAGTACTTC,CASSLGAGGSQETQYF,NA,TRBV7-9,TRBJ2-5,TRBD1
TGCGCCAGCAGCAATGGGACAGGGCAAGCTTTCTTT,CASSNGTGQAFF,NA,TRBV5-1,TRBJ1-1,TRBD1
TGTGCCAGCAGCTTAGATTGGAGGGACGAGCAGTACTTC,CASSLDWRDEQYF,few,TRBV7-2,TRBJ2-7,NA
TGTGCCAGCAGTAGGGGGAACACCTATAATTCACCCCTCCACTTT,CASSRGNTYNSPLHF,NA,TRBV28,TRBJ1-6,NA
TGTGCCAGCAGCCCGTCAGGGACCCGCTCACCCCTCCACTTT,CASSPSGTRSPLHF,NA,TRBV5-4,TRBJ1-6,NA
TGCGCCAGCAGCCAAGATGGGACAGGGGGATCTGGGGCCAACGTCCTGACTTTC,CASSQDGTGGSGANVLTF,NA,TRBV4-1,TRBJ2-6,TRBD1
TGTGCCAGCAGCCCACTGACAGGGGAGGATGAAAAACTGTTTTTT,CASSPLTGEDEKLFF,NA,TRBV4-2,TRBJ1-4,TRBD1
TGTGCCAGTAGCCTGAACATGGGACAGCGTGAAAAACTGTTTTTT,CASSLNMGQREKLFF,few,TRBV19,TRBJ1-4,TRBD1
TGTGCCAGCAGCTTAGAGCGGCAGGGTCAGCCCCAGCATTTT,CASSLERQGQPQHF,NA,TRBV11-2,TRBJ1-5,NA
TGTGCCAGCAGCTTAGGGTGGGGACAGGGCTACAATGAGCAGTTCTTC,CASSLGWGQGYNEQFF,once,TRBV11-2,TRBJ2-1,TRBD1
TGTGCCAGCAGCCAAGACATGAACACTGAAGCTTTCTTT,CASSQDMNTEAFF,NA,TRBV4-2,TRBJ1-1,NA